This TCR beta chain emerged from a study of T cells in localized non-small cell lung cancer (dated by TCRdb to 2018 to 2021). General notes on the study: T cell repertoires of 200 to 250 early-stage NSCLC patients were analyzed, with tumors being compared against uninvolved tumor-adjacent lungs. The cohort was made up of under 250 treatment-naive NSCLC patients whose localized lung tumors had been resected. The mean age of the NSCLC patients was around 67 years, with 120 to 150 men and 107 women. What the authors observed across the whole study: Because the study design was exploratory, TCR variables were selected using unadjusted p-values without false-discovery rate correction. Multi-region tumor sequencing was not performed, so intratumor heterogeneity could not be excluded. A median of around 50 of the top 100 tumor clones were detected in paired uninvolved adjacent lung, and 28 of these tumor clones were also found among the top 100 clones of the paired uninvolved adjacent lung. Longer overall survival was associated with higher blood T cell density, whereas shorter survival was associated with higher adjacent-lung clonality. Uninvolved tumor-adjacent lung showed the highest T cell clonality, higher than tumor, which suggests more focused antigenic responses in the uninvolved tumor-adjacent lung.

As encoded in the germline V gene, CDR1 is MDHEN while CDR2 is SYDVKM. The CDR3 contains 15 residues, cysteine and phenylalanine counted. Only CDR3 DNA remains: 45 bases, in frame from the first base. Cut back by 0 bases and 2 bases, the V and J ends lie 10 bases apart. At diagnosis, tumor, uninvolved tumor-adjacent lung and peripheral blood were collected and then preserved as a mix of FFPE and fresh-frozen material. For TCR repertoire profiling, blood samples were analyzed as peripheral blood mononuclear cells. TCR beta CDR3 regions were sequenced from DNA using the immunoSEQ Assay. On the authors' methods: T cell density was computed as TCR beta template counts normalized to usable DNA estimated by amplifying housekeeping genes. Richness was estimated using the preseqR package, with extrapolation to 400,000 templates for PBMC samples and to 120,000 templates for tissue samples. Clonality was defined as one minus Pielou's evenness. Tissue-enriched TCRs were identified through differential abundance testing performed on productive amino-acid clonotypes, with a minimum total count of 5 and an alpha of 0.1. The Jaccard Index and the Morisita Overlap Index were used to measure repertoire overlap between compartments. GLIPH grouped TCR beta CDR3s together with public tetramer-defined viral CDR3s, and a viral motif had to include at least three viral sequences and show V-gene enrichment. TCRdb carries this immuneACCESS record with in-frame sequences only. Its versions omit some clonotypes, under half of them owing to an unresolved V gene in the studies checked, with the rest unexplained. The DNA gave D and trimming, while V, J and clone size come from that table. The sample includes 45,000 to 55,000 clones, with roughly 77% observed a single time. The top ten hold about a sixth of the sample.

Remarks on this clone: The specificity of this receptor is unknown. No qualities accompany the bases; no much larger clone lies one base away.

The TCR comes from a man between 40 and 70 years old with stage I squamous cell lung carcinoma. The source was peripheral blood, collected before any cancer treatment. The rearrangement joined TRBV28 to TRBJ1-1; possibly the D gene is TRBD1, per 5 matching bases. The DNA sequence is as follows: TGTGCCAGCAGTTTATGGGACACCCTCAACACTGAAGCTTTCTTT. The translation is CASSLWDTLNTEAFF.